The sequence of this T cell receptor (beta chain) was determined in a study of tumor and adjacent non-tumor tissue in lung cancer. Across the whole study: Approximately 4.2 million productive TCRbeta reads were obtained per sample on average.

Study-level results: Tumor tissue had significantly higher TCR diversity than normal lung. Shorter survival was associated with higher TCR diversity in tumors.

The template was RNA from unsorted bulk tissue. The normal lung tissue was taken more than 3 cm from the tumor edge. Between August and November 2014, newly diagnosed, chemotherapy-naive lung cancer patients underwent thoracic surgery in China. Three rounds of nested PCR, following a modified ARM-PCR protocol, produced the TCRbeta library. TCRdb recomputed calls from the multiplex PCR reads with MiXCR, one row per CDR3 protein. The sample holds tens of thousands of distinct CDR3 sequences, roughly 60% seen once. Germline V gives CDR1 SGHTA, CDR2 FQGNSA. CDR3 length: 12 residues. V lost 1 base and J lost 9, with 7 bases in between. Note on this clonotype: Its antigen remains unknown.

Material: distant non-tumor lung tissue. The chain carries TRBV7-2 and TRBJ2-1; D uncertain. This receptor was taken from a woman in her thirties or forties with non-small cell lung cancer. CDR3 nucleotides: TGTGCCAGCAGCTTAGTTCTCTTTGAGCAGTTCTTC. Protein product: CASSLVLFEQFF.